A single sample is the source of the 3 T cell receptor beta chains below, sequenced in a study of cytomegalovirus exposure and HLA in healthy donors. Primers: 60 Vbeta forward and 13 Jbeta reverse. TCRdb's copy holds only in-frame clones and misses some; the assay was immunoSEQ multiplex PCR. The table shows about 180,000 clones, with around 75% occurring only once. The sample consisted of PBMCs. The receptors stem from a male donor in good health and CMV-seronegative.

Comments on this clone: The same CDR3 can be traced to other DNA sequences in this sample. The V and J genes are TRBV13 and TRBJ2-3; D not resolved. Germline V gene sequence: CDR1 PRHDT, CDR2 FYEKMQ (reference sequence). The length of the CDR3 is 12 residues. Between the trimmed V and J ends, which lost 4 bases and 0 bases, there was a span of 2 bases. CDR3 in DNA: TGTGCCAGCAGCTCTAGCACAGATACGCAGTATTTT. Protein product: CASSSSTDTQYF.

The J gene is TRBJ1-5, the V gene TRBV6-6; no clear D gene. This CDR3 has 14 amino acids. V lost 4 bases to trimming and J lost 0 bases, with 7 bases between them. Germline CDR1 is MNHNY and CDR2 is SVGAGI (reference sequence). CDR3 region: CASSSQNSNQPQHF. The DNA of the CDR3 is TGTGCCAGCAGTTCACAGAATAGCAATCAGCCCCAGCATTTT.

The chain uses TRBV6-5 and TRBJ2-1; a possible D gene is TRBD2 (5 bases). V lost 0 bases and J 7 bases, leaving 13 bases between the germline ends. In germline, CDR1 is MNHEY, CDR2 SVGAGI. This CDR3 has 15 amino acids. The chain's CDR3 is CASSYSILRANEQFF. The CDR3 DNA reads as TGTGCCAGCAGTTACTCGATTTTGCGGGCGAATGAGCAGTTCTTC.